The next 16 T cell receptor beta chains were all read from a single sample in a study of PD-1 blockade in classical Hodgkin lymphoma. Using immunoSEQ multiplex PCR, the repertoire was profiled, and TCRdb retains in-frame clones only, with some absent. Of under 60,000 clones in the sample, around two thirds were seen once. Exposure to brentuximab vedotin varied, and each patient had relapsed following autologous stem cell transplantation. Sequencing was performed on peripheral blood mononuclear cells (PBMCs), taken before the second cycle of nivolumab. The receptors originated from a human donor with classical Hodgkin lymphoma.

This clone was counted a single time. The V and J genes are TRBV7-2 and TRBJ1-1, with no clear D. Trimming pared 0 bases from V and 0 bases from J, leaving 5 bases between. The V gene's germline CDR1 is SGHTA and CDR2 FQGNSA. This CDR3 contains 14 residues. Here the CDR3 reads CASSLAWLNTEAFF. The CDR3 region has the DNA TGTGCCAGCAGCTTAGCCTGGCTGAACACTGAAGCTTTCTTT.

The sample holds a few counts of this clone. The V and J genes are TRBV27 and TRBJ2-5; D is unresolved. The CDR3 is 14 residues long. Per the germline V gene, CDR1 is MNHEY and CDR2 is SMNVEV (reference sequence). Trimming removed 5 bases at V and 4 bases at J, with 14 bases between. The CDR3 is CASSPLLGIETQYF. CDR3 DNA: TGTGCCAGCAGTCCCCTCTTGGGTATAGAGACCCAGTACTTC.

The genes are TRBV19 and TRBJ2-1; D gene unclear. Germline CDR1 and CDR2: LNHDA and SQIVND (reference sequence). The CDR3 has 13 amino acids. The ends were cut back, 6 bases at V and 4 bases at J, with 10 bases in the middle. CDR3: CASRNYVYNEQFF. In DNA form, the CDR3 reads TGTGCCAGTAGGAACTACGTTTACAATGAGCAGTTCTTC. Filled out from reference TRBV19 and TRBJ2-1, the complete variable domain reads DGGITQSPKYLFRKEGQNVTLSCEQNLNHDAMYWYRQDPGQGLRLIYYSQIVNDFQKGDIAEGYSVSREKKESFPLTVTSAQKNPTAFYLCASRNYVYNEQFFGPGTRLTVL.

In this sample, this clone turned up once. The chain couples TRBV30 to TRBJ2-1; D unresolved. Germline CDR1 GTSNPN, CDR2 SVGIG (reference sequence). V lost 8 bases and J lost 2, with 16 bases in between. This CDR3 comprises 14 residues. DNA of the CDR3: TGTGCCCTAGAGAGCCTACACCCCTACAATGAGCAGTTCTTC. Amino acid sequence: CALESLHPYNEQFF.

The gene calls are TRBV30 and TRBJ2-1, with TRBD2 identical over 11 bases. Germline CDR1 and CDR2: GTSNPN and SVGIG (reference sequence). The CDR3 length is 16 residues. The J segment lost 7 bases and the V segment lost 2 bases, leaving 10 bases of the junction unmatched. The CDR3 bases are TGTGCCTGGAGTCTAGGGCTAGCGGGAGGTAGTAATGAGCAGTTCTTC. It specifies CAWSLGLAGGSNEQFF.

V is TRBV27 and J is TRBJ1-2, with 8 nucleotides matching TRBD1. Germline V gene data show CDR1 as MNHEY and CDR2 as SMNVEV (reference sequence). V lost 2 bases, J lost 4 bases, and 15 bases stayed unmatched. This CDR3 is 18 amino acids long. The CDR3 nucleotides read TGTGCCAGCAGTTTACGCCCCGGGACAGGCCTTATGACCTATGGCTACACCTTC. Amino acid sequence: CASSLRPGTGLMTYGYTF.

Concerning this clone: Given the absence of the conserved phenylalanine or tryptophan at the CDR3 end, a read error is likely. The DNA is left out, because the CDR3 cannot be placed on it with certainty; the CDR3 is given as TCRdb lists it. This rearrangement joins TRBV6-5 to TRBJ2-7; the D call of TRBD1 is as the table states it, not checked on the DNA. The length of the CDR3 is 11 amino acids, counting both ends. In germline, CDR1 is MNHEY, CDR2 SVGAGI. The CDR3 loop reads CASSEKGQIIL.

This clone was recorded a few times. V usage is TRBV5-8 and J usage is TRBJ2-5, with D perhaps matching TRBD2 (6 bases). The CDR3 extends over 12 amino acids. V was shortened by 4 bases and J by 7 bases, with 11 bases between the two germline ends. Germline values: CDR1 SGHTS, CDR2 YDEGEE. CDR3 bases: TGTGCCAGCAGCCCAACCGGGGGGACCCAGTACTTC. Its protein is CASSPTGGTQYF.

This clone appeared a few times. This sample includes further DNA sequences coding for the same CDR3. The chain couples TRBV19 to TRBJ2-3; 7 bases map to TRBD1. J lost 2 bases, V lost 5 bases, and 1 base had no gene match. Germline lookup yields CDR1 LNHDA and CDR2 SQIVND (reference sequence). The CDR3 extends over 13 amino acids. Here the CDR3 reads CASSDRVTDTQYF. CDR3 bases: TGTGCCAGTAGTGACAGGGTCACAGATACGCAGTATTTT.

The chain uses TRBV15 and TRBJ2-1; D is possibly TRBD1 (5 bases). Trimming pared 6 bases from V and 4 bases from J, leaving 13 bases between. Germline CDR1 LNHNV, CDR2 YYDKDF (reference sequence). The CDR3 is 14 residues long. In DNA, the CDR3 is TGTGCCACCAGGCTCCCAGGGATGTACAATGAGCAGTTCTTC. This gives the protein CATRLPGMYNEQFF.

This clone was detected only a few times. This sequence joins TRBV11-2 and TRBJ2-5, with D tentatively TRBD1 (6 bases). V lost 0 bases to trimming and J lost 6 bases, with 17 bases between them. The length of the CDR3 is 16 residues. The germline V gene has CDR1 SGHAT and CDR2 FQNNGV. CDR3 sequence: CASSLDPGLGTQTQYF. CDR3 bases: TGTGCCAGCAGCTTAGATCCGGGCCTCGGGACACAGACCCAGTACTTC.

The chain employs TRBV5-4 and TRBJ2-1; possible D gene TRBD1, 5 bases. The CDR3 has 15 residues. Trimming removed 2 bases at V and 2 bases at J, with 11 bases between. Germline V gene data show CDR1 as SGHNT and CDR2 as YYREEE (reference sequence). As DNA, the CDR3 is TGTGCCAGCAGCTTTGATCAGGGTCCCTACAATGAGCAGTTCTTC. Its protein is CASSFDQGPYNEQFF. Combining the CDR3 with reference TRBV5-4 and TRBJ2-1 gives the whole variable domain ETGVTQSPTHLIKTRGQQVTLRCSSQSGHNTVSWYQQALGQGPQFIFQYYREEENGRGNFPPRFSGLQFPNYSSELNVNALELDDSALYLCASSFDQGPYNEQFFGPGTRLTVL.

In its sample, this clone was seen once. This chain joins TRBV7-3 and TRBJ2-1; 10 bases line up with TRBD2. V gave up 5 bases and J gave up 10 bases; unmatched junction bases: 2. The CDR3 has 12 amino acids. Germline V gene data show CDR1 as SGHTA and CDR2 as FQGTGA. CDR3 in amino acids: CASSALAGEQFF. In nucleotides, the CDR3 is TGTGCCAGCAGCGCACTAGCGGGAGAGCAGTTCTTC.

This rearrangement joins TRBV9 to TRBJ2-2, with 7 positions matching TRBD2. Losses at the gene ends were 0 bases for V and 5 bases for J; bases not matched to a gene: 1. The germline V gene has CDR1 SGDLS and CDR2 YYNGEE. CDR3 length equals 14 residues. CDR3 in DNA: TGTGCCAGCAGCGTAGCCGGGGGGACCGGGGAGCTGTTTTTT. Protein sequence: CASSVAGGTGELFF.

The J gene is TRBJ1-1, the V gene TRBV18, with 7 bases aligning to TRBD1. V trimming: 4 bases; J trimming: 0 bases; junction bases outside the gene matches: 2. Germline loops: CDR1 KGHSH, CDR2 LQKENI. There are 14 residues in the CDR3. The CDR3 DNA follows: TGTGCCAGCTCACAGGGACAGTTGAACACTGAAGCTTTCTTT. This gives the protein CASSQGQLNTEAFF.

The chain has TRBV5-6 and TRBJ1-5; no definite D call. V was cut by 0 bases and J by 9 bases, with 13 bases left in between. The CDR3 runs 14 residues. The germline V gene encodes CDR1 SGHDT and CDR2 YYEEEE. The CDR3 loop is CASSLGGGPGPQHF. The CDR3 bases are TGTGCCAGCAGCTTGGGAGGCGGCCCAGGGCCCCAGCATTTT. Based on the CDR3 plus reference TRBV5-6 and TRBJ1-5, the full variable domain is DAGVTQSPTHLIKTRGQQVTLRCSPKSGHDTVSWYQQALGQGPQFIFQYYEEEERQRGNFPDRFSGHQFPNYSSELNVNALLLGDSALYLCASSLGGGPGPQHFGDGTRLSIL.